A selection of T cell receptor beta chains follows, all from one sample in a study of CD8 T cells in Susac syndrome. Each CDR3 protein is one row after TCRdb ran MiXCR on the immunoSEQ multiplex PCR reads. Among more than 90,000 distinct CDR3 sequences, 85% to 95% were seen once, and the ten largest hold just under 0.095%. The sample was CD4+ T cells from PBMCs. These TCRs come from a human donor with multiple sclerosis. Both conserved end residues are part of each CDR3. A D gene is named only where the DNA matches it firmly. Some rows mark clone size as missing; the rest say once, few, many or name a class of expanded clone.

v_gene: TRBV20-1
j_gene: TRBJ2-5
abundance: .
d_gene: .
CDR3nt: TGCAGTGCTACAGGGGGGTCCCCCGAAGGGACCCAGTACTTC
CDR3aa: CSATGGSPEGTQYF

v_gene: TRBV7-9
j_gene: TRBJ2-2
abundance: .
d_gene: TRBD1
CDR3nt: TGTGCCAGCAGCTTAGCCGGCAGGGGGTCCACCGGGGAGCTGTTTTTT
CDR3aa: CASSLAGRGSTGELFF

v_gene: TRBV20-1
j_gene: TRBJ2-3
abundance: .
d_gene: .
CDR3nt: TGCAGTGCTAGCGCAACGGTGACAGATACGCAGTATTTT
CDR3aa: CSASATVTDTQYF

v_gene: TRBV7-8
j_gene: TRBJ2-7
abundance: .
d_gene: .
CDR3nt: TGTGCCAGCAGCCCCAGACAAGCACAACCCAGCGACGTCGGCTACGAGCAGTACTTC
CDR3aa: CASSPRQAQPSDVGYEQYF

v_gene: TRBV7-2
j_gene: TRBJ1-2
abundance: .
d_gene: TRBD1
CDR3nt: TGTGCCAGCAGAGAAAGGGCAGGGGGCGATGGGATCGGCTACACCTTC
CDR3aa: CASRERAGGDGIGYTF

v_gene: TRBV28
j_gene: TRBJ1-2
abundance: .
d_gene: TRBD1
CDR3nt: TGTGCCAGCACGTTGACAGGGTTCGGCTATGGCTACACCTTC
CDR3aa: CASTLTGFGYGYTF

v_gene: TRBV5-1
j_gene: TRBJ1-2
abundance: .
d_gene: .
CDR3nt: TGCGCCAGCAGCACCGGGGACAACTATGGCTACACCTTC
CDR3aa: CASSTGDNYGYTF

v_gene: TRBV28
j_gene: TRBJ1-2
abundance: .
d_gene: TRBD1
CDR3nt: TGTGCCAGCTCAACAGTGGGACAGGGCGTCCCCTATGGCTACACCTTC
CDR3aa: CASSTVGQGVPYGYTF

v_gene: TRBV4-1
j_gene: TRBJ2-5
abundance: .
d_gene: .
CDR3nt: TGCGCCAGCAGCCAAGATTGGCGGAGAGAGACCCAGTACTTC
CDR3aa: CASSQDWRRETQYF

v_gene: TRBV7-3
j_gene: TRBJ1-1
abundance: .
d_gene: .
CDR3nt: TGTGCCAGCAGCTTAACCGGGGACCAAGAAGCTTTCTTT
CDR3aa: CASSLTGDQEAFF

v_gene: TRBV6-5
j_gene: TRBJ2-5
abundance: .
d_gene: .
CDR3nt: TGTGCCAGCAGTTACTCGAGGGGAGAGACCCAGTACTTC
CDR3aa: CASSYSRGETQYF

v_gene: TRBV15
j_gene: TRBJ2-3
abundance: .
d_gene: TRBD2
CDR3nt: TGTGCCAGCGATAGCGGGGGGGCGTCAGATACGCAGTATTTT
CDR3aa: CASDSGGASDTQYF

v_gene: TRBV27
j_gene: TRBJ2-5
abundance: .
d_gene: .
CDR3nt: TGTGCCAGCAGTTTTTCGTCGACAGCTCAAGAGACCCAGTACTTC
CDR3aa: CASSFSSTAQETQYF

v_gene: TRBV12-3/TRBV12-4
j_gene: TRBJ1-1
abundance: .
d_gene: .
CDR3nt: TGTGCCAGCAGCCCCTTGATGAACACTGAAGCTTTCTTT
CDR3aa: CASSPLMNTEAFF

v_gene: TRBV3-1
j_gene: TRBJ2-6
abundance: .
d_gene: .
CDR3nt: TGTGCCAGCAGCCCGACTTCCTCTCGGGCCAACGTCCTGACTTTC
CDR3aa: CASSPTSSRANVLTF

v_gene: TRBV4-1
j_gene: TRBJ2-7
abundance: .
d_gene: .
CDR3nt: TGTGCCAGCAGCCAAGGCACGGGGTCTACCTACGAGCAGTACTTC
CDR3aa: CASSQGTGSTYEQYF

v_gene: TRBV7-9
j_gene: TRBJ1-6
abundance: .
d_gene: TRBD1
CDR3nt: TGTGCCAGCAGCTTACAGGGGGCGAATTCACCCCTCCACTTT
CDR3aa: CASSLQGANSPLHF

v_gene: TRBV7-9
j_gene: TRBJ1-2
abundance: .
d_gene: .
CDR3nt: TGTGCCAGCAGCTCCAGACAAGACTACTACACCTTC
CDR3aa: CASSSRQDYYTF

v_gene: TRBV3-1
j_gene: TRBJ2-5
abundance: .
d_gene: TRBD1
CDR3nt: TGTGCCAGCTCCGGGACAGGGCGGCCGGAGACCCAGTACTTC
CDR3aa: CASSGTGRPETQYF

v_gene: TRBV13
j_gene: TRBJ2-1
abundance: .
d_gene: TRBD1
CDR3nt: TGTGCCAGCAGCTTCGCAGGGGGCCGGAATGAGCAGTTCTTC
CDR3aa: CASSFAGGRNEQFF

v_gene: TRBV4-3
j_gene: TRBJ2-3
abundance: .
d_gene: TRBD2
CDR3nt: TGCGCCAGCAGCCAACAGCTAGCGGGAGGGGCAGATACGCAGTATTTT
CDR3aa: CASSQQLAGGADTQYF

v_gene: TRBV3-1
j_gene: TRBJ1-6
abundance: .
d_gene: .
CDR3nt: TGTGCCAGCAGCCAAGTCCGACGGGGGCCTCTTAATTCACCCCTCCACTTT
CDR3aa: CASSQVRRGPLNSPLHF

v_gene: TRBV2
j_gene: TRBJ1-2
abundance: .
d_gene: TRBD1
CDR3nt: TGTGCCAGCAGTGAAACAGGGGTTATCTATGGCTACACCTTC
CDR3aa: CASSETGVIYGYTF

v_gene: TRBV6-2/TRBV6-3
j_gene: TRBJ1-2
abundance: few
d_gene: .
CDR3nt: TGTGCCAGCAGTCAGGGTTATGGCTACACCTTC
CDR3aa: CASSQGYGYTF

v_gene: TRBV30
j_gene: TRBJ2-1
abundance: .
d_gene: TRBD1
CDR3nt: TGTGCCTGGAGTGTCCCGGGACAGGTTCCGAACAATGAGCAGTTCTTC
CDR3aa: CAWSVPGQVPNNEQFF

v_gene: TRBV20-1
j_gene: TRBJ2-1
abundance: .
d_gene: .
CDR3nt: TGCAGTGCTAGAGACGCTGCGTCATACGACGATGAGCAGTTCTTC
CDR3aa: CSARDAASYDDEQFF

v_gene: TRBV11-2
j_gene: TRBJ2-1
abundance: .
d_gene: .
CDR3nt: TGTGCCAGCCGGCCGGGATGGGATGAGCAGTTCTTC
CDR3aa: CASRPGWDEQFF

v_gene: TRBV9
j_gene: TRBJ2-7
abundance: once
d_gene: .
CDR3nt: TGTGCCAGCAGCGTAGTTCAAACGGCAACCTACGAGCAGTACTTC
CDR3aa: CASSVVQTATYEQYF

v_gene: TRBV14
j_gene: TRBJ2-1
abundance: .
d_gene: .
CDR3nt: TGTGCCAGCAGCCAGGGATGGGGCGAGATTACCTACAATGAGCAGTTCTTC
CDR3aa: CASSQGWGEITYNEQFF

v_gene: TRBV12-5
j_gene: TRBJ2-1
abundance: .
d_gene: .
CDR3nt: TGTGCTAGTGGGCACCGGGAGCAGTTCTTC
CDR3aa: CASGHREQFF

v_gene: TRBV20-1
j_gene: TRBJ2-3
abundance: .
d_gene: TRBD1
CDR3nt: TGCAGTGCGCCGACAGGGCTCTCAGATACGCAGTATTTT
CDR3aa: CSAPTGLSDTQYF

v_gene: TRBV4-1
j_gene: TRBJ2-3
abundance: .
d_gene: .
CDR3nt: TGCGCCAGCAGCCAACCCCTATTGAGGGGAGGCACAGATACGCAGTATTTT
CDR3aa: CASSQPLLRGGTDTQYF

v_gene: TRBV4-2
j_gene: TRBJ2-7
abundance: .
d_gene: TRBD1
CDR3nt: TGTGCCAGCAGCCAGAGCCGGGACAGTAACTACGAGCAGTACTTC
CDR3aa: CASSQSRDSNYEQYF

v_gene: TRBV4-2
j_gene: TRBJ2-5
abundance: .
d_gene: TRBD1
CDR3nt: TGTGCCAGCACTCGAGGGACAGGGGCTGAAGAGACCCAGTACTTC
CDR3aa: CASTRGTGAEETQYF

v_gene: TRBV12-3/TRBV12-4
j_gene: TRBJ1-3
abundance: .
d_gene: .
CDR3nt: TGTGCCAGCAGTTTATCAGGGGTGCGGGGAAACACCATATATTTT
CDR3aa: CASSLSGVRGNTIYF

v_gene: TRBV9
j_gene: TRBJ2-2
abundance: .
d_gene: .
CDR3nt: TGTGCCAGCAGCGTGGGATCCAGGGGAGGATGGACCGGGGAGCTGTTTTTT
CDR3aa: CASSVGSRGGWTGELFF

v_gene: TRBV6-4
j_gene: TRBJ1-2
abundance: .
d_gene: .
CDR3nt: TGTGCCAGCAGCCCAGAGCCGAACTATGGCTACACCTTC
CDR3aa: CASSPEPNYGYTF